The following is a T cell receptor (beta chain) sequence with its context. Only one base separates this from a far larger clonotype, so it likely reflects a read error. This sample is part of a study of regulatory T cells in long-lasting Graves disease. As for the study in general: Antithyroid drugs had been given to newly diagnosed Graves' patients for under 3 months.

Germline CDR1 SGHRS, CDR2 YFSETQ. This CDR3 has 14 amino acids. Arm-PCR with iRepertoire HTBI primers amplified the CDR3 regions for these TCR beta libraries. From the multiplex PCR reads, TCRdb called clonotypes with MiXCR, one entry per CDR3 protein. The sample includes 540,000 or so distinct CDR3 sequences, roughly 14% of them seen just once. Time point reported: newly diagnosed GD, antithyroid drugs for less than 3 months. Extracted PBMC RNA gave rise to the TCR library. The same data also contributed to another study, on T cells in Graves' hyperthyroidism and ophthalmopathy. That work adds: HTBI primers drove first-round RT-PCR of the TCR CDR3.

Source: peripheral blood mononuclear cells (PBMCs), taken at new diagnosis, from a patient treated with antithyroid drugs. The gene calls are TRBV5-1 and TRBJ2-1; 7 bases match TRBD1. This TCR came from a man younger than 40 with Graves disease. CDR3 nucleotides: TGTGCCAGCAGCCATGGAGACAGGGTCAATGAGCAGTCCTTC. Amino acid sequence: CASSHGDRVNEQSF.